One sample yielded the 4 T cell receptor beta chains listed below, sequenced in a study of early T cells in non-severe SARS-CoV-2 infection. Using its own MiXCR run on the 5' RACE reads, TCRdb lists one record per CDR3 protein. Of over 55,000 distinct CDR3 sequences listed, about 8.4% are singletons. The sequenced sample consisted of whole blood. The source of these receptors is an adult who was a healthcare worker with PCR-confirmed SARS-CoV-2 infection or an uninfected control (not recorded which).

The chain has TRBV4-2 and TRBJ2-2; 9 bases agree with TRBD2. The CDR3 sequence is 14 residues long. Germline V gene data show CDR1 as LGHNA and CDR2 as YNFKEQ. After removal of 4 bases from V and 6 bases from J, the junction contained 3 bases not matched to a gene. The DNA of the CDR3 is TGTGCCAGCAGCCCGCGGGAGGGCTCCGGGGAGCTGTTTTTT. It is translated as CASSPREGSGELFF.

By sample share, this clonotype is medium-sized. This rearrangement joins TRBV18 to TRBJ2-2, with D possibly matching TRBD2 (6 bases). Germline values: CDR1 KGHSH, CDR2 LQKENI. Trimming pared 2 bases from V and 5 bases from J, leaving 9 bases between. The CDR3 sequence is 14 residues long. CDR3 DNA: TGTGCCAGCTCACCATTCGGGACTACCGGGGAGCTGTTTTTT. Its protein is CASSPFGTTGELFF.

This clonotype has a count of ten or more. V is TRBV6-5 and J is TRBJ1-6, with D uncertain. This CDR3 has 14 amino acids. V was trimmed by 0 bases and J by 7 bases, leaving 7 bases between them. Germline loops: CDR1 MNHEY, CDR2 SVGAGI. CDR3 nucleotide sequence: TGTGCCAGCAGTTACTCCGAACGGAATTCACCCCTCCACTTT. The encoded protein is CASSYSERNSPLHF.

The chain carries TRBV5-4 and TRBJ2-3, with 9 nucleotides matching TRBD1. Looked up from germline, CDR1 is SGHNT and CDR2 is YYREEE (reference sequence). The CDR3 covers 14 residues. V dropped 5 bases and J dropped 6; count of bases not matched to a gene: 7. CDR3 protein: CASRSRDRADTQYF. The DNA for the CDR3 is TGTGCCAGCAGGTCCCGGGACAGGGCGGATACGCAGTATTTT.